The TCR beta chain described here comes from a study of regulatory T cells in long-lasting Graves disease. Across the study: New Graves' disease cases had less than 3 months of antithyroid drugs.

This clonotype has ten or more counts. Noted time point: newly diagnosed GD, antithyroid drugs for less than 3 months. Following extraction of RNA from PBMCs, that RNA was used to make the TCR library. V was cut by 0 bases and J by 1 base, with 12 bases left in between. This CDR3 is 16 amino acids long. CDR1 SGHAT and CDR2 FQNNGV come from the germline V gene. Arm-PCR of CDR3 regions and iRepertoire HTBI primers were used to build TCR beta libraries. TCRdb reprocessed the multiplex PCR reads with MiXCR, giving one entry per CDR3 protein. This sample has hundreds of thousands of distinct CDR3 sequences; roughly a sixth occur once, and the top ten carry 30%. The data also belong to a second study, concerning T cells in Graves' hyperthyroidism and ophthalmopathy. Per that study: Most expanded thyroid clonotypes above 0.001 recurred in blood. The model's output predicted ophthalmopathy at a median of about 6.5 months prior to onset.

Sequences were derived from peripheral blood mononuclear cells (PBMCs), sampled at new diagnosis, from a patient treated with antithyroid drugs. The clonotype originates from a man aged 35 to 55 with Graves disease. The rearrangement links TRBV11-2 to TRBJ2-5; D is tentatively TRBD1 or TRBD2 (6 bases each). The CDR3 DNA sequence: TGTGCCAGCAGCTTAGAGCGTGGAGGGGGCCAAGAGACCCAGTACTTC. It translates to CASSLERGGGQETQYF.